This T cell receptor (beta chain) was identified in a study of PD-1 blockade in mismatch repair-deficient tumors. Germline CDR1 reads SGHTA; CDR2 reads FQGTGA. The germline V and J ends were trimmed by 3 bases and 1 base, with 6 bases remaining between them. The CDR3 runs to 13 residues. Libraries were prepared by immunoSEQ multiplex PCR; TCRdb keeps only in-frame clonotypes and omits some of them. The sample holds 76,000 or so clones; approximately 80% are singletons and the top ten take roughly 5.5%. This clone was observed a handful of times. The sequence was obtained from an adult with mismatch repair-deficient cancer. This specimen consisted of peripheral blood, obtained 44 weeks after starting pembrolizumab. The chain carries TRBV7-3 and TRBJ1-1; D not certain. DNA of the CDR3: TGTGCCAGCAGCTTCGAGGGGAACACTGAAGCTTTCTTT. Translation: CASSFEGNTEAFF.